The rows below give T cell receptor beta chains drawn from one sample of a study of shared clonotypes between healthy human individuals. Data came from immunoSEQ multiplex PCR; TCRdb stores just in-frame clones and leaves some out. The sample yields approximately 350,000 clones, 74% seen once. The sample was memory CD4+ T cells sorted from blood. The receptors here all came from a young man in good health. Both conserved end residues are part of each CDR3.

V gene,J gene,CDR3 protein
TRBV10-3,TRBJ2-1,CAISRGVNNEQFF
TRBV27,TRBJ2-7,CASSLTNHRGNEQYF
TRBV19,TRBJ2-7,CASSITWAYEQYF
TRBV5-1,TRBJ2-2,CASSLGWTGGANTGELFF
TRBV6-1,TRBJ2-2,CASSEREGLTGELFF
TRBV29-1,TRBJ1-5,CSVRVNSNQPQHF
TRBV7-8,TRBJ2-2,CASSQAGVAGELFF
TRBV7-6,TRBJ2-4,CASSLGPDRSKNIQYF
TRBV19,TRBJ2-5,CASNIPGLQETQYF
TRBV6-6,TRBJ1-1,CASSYNGGDTEAFF
TRBV11-2,TRBJ2-7,CASSPGGGLYEQYF
TRBV19,TRBJ2-2,CASRTNRELFF
TRBV5-4,TRBJ2-7,CASSPGQDSYEQYF
TRBV7-8,TRBJ2-5,CADSGGFQETQYF
TRBV5-5,TRBJ2-7,CASSLGLAGLYEQYF
TRBV29-1,TRBJ2-5,CSVEEGTQETQYF
TRBV7-8,TRBJ2-7,CASSPGLAYYEQYF
TRBV27,TRBJ1-2,CASSLQGNYGYTF